The rows below give T cell receptor beta chains drawn from one sample of a study of cytomegalovirus exposure and HLA in healthy donors. The method was immunoSEQ multiplex PCR; TCRdb's version includes in-frame clones alone and lacks a portion of them. The sample lists 60,000 to 70,000 clones, around 70% occurring once. Sequenced: PBMCs. Every receptor here comes from a woman aged 25 to 39 in good health and CMV-seronegative. The CDR3 runs from the conserved cysteine through the conserved F or W. The D gene is left open where the match is weak. Not all rows give a size; the values are once, few, many and, for expanded clones, a class.

d_gene,abundance,v_gene,j_gene,CDR3aa,CDR3nt
TRBD1,.,TRBV7-9,TRBJ1-6,CASSFDRGQSPLHF,TGTGCCAGCAGCTTCGACAGGGGACAATCACCCCTCCACTTT
.,.,TRBV4-1,TRBJ2-5,CASSLGGLPSQETQYF,TGCGCCAGCAGCCTGGGGGGGCTGCCCTCCCAAGAGACCCAGTACTTC
.,.,TRBV4-1,TRBJ1-1,CASSQVDTEAFF,TGTGCCAGCAGCCAAGTAGACACTGAAGCTTTCTTT
TRBD1,.,TRBV7-3,TRBJ2-5,CASSSRGGIRETQYF,TGTGCCAGCAGCTCCCGAGGGGGCATTCGAGAGACCCAGTACTTC
TRBD1,.,TRBV5-1,TRBJ1-2,CASSLAGSTGVYGYTF,TGCGCCAGCAGCTTGGCCGGGAGTACAGGGGTCTATGGCTACACCTTC
TRBD2,medium-sized,TRBV5-4,TRBJ2-3,CASSRTSGGSTDTQYF,TGTGCCAGCAGTCGGACTAGCGGGGGTAGCACAGATACGCAGTATTTT
.,few,TRBV5-6,TRBJ1-4,CASSFLEGGEKLFF,TGTGCCAGCAGCTTCCTTGAAGGGGGTGAAAAACTGTTTTTT
.,.,TRBV23-1,TRBJ2-4,CASSQVGGGRWTKNIQYF,TGCGCCAGCAGTCAAGTTGGGGGGGGCCGGTGGACCAAAAACATTCAGTACTTC
.,few,TRBV2,TRBJ1-3,CASSEIHTDTIYF,TGTGCCAGCAGTGAGATCCATACGGACACCATATATTTT
.,.,TRBV19,TRBJ2-1,CASSIDAGANNEQFF,TGTGCCAGTAGTATTGACGCAGGGGCAAACAATGAGCAGTTCTTC
.,few,TRBV29-1,TRBJ1-1,CSVDTVTEAFF,TGCAGCGTTGACACGGTTACTGAAGCTTTCTTT
.,.,TRBV6-6,TRBJ1-5,CASSFPDQPQHF,TGTGCCAGCAGTTTTCCGGATCAGCCCCAGCATTTT
TRBD1,.,TRBV10-3,TRBJ1-1,CAIRGTGSVDTEAFF,TGTGCCATCAGAGGGACAGGCTCCGTTGACACTGAAGCTTTCTTT
TRBD1,.,TRBV5-1,TRBJ2-7,CASSPQGVSAYEQYF,TGCGCCAGCAGTCCCCAGGGGGTCTCCGCCTACGAGCAGTACTTC
TRBD1,.,TRBV2,TRBJ1-6,CAGKTGGNSPLHF,TGTGCCGGAAAAACAGGGGGCAACTCACCCCTCCACTTT
.,.,TRBV7-2,TRBJ1-3,CASSGSKGNTIYF,TGTGCCAGTTCAGGGTCGAAAGGAAACACCATATATTTT
TRBD1,.,TRBV9,TRBJ1-4,CASSPIGGQGNEKLFF,TGTGCCAGCAGCCCCATTGGGGGACAGGGGAATGAAAAACTGTTTTTT
.,.,TRBV28,TRBJ2-2,CAADREDTGELFF,TGTGCCGCTGACAGGGAGGACACCGGGGAGCTGTTTTTT
.,.,TRBV27,TRBJ1-2,CASKLGRGYGYTF,TGTGCCAGCAAACTGGGCCGGGGATATGGCTACACCTTC